This T cell receptor (beta chain) was observed in a study of blood T cell repertoires in COVID-19. Study context: From the United States, Italy and Spain came samples of acute and convalescent COVID-19. Sample material is recorded as cDNA or gDNA derived from T cells, B-cell-depleted T cells, or PBMCs.

Generated by immunoSEQ multiplex PCR, the TCRdb table keeps only in-frame clones and is missing some. The sample shows over 100,000 clones, around 86% of them seen only once. From germline, CDR1 is KGHDR and CDR2 SFDVKD. The CDR3 has 17 residues. The J segment lost 0 bases and the V segment lost 10 bases, leaving 9 bases of the junction unmatched. What was sequenced was peripheral blood. This clonotype originated in a man between 65 and 85 years old with acute or convalescent COVID-19. The chain couples TRBV24-1 to TRBJ2-1, with 12 bases matching TRBD1. The CDR3 reads CATTGTGGSSSYNEQFF. The DNA of the CDR3 is TGTGCCACGACCGGGACAGGGGGCTCAAGCTCCTACAATGAGCAGTTCTTC.